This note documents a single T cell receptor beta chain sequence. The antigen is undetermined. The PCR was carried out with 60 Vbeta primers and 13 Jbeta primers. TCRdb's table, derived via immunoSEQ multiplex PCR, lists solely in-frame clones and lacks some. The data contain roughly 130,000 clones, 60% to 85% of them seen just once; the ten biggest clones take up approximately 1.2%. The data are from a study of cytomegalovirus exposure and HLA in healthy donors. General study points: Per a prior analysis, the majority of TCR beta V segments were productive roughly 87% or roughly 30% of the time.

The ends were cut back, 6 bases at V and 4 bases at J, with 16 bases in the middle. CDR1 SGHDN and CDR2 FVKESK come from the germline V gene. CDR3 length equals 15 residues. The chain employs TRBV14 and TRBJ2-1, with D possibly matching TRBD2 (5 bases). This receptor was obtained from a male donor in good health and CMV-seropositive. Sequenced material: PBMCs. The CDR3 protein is CASSGRRALYNEQFF. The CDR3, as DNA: TGTGCCAGCAGTGGTAGGCGGGCCCTGTACAATGAGCAGTTCTTC. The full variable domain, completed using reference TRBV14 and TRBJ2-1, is EAGVTQFPSHSVIEKGQTVTLRCDPISGHDNLYWYRRVMGKEIKFLLHFVKESKQDESGMPNNRFLAERTGGTYSTLKVQPAELEDSGVYFCASSGRRALYNEQFFGPGTRLTVL.